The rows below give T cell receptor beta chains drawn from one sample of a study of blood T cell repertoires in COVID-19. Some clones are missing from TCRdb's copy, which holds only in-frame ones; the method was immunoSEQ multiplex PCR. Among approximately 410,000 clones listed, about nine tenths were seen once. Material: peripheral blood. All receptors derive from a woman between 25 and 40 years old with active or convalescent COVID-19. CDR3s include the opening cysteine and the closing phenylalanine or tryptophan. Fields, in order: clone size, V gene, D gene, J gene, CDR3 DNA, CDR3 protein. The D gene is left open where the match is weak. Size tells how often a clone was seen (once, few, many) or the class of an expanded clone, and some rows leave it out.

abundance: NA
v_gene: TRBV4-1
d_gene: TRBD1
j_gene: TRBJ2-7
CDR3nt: TGCGCCAGCAGCCAAGAGGGGACAGGGGGCGAGCAGTACTTC
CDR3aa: CASSQEGTGGEQYF

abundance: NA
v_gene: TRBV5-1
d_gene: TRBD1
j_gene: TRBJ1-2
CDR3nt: TGCGCCAGCAGCTCGGGACAGAACTATGGCTACACCTTC
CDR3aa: CASSSGQNYGYTF

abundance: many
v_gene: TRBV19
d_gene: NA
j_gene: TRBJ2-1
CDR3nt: TGTGCCAGTAGGTCCGTCGCGGGGAGTGAAGGCAATGAGCAGTTCTTC
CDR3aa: CASRSVAGSEGNEQFF

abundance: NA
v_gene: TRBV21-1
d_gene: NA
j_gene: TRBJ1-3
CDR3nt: TGTGCCAGCAGCAAAGCTGGGGGACAGGGGGCTGGAAACACCATATATTTT
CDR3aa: CASSKAGGQGAGNTIYF

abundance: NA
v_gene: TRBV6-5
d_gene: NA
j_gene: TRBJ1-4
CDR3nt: TGTGCCAGCAGTTACGCAGTAGGGGGTGAAAAACTGTTTTTT
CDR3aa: CASSYAVGGEKLFF

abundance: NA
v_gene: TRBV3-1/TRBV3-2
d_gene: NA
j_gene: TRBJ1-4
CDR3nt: TGTGCCAGCAGCCTTGCCTGGGGGGGTAATGAAAAACTGTTTTTT
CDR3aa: CASSLAWGGNEKLFF

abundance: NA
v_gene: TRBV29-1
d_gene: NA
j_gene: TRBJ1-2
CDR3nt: TGCAGCGTTGAAAACACAGGAAATCACTATGGCTACACCTTC
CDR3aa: CSVENTGNHYGYTF

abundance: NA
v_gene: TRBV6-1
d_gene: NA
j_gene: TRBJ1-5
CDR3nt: TGTGCCAGCAGTGAATGGCGGGCTCAGCCCCAGCATTTT
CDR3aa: CASSEWRAQPQHF

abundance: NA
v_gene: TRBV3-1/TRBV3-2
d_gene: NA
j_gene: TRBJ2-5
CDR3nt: TGTGCCAGCAGCCAAGGGGCAGCGGGCCGACAAGAGACCCAGTACTTC
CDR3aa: CASSQGAAGRQETQYF

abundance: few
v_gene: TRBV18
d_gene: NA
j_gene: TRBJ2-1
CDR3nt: TGTGCCAGCTCACCAGGGCCAGGGCATGAGCAGTTCTTC
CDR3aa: CASSPGPGHEQFF

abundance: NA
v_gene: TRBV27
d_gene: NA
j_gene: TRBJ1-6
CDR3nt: TGTGCCAGCAGTGCTGACAGATTCTATAATTCACCCCTCCACTTT
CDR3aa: CASSADRFYNSPLHF

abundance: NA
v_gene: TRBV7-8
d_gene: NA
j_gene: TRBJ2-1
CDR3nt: TGTGCCAGCAGCTTAGCGCTAATCTCACAGGCTATCCATGAGCAGTTCTTC
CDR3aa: CASSLALISQAIHEQFF

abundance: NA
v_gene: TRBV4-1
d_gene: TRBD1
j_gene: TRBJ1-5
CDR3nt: TGCGCCAGCAGCCAAGTTGGGACAGGTAATCAGCCCCAGCATTTT
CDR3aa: CASSQVGTGNQPQHF

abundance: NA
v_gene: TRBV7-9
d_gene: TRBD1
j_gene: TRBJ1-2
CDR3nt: TGTGCCAGCAGCTCAGGACAGGGGGCTTTCCTTCCCCCGGGCTACACCTTC
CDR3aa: CASSSGQGAFLPPGYTF

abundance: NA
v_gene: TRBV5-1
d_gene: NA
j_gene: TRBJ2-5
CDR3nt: TGCGCCAGCACCCCCCCCTCATCAGTTTCAGAGACCCAGTACTTC
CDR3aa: CASTPPSSVSETQYF

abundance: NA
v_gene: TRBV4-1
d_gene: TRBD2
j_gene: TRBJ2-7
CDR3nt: TGCGCCAGCAGCCAAGAAGGGCCTAGCGGGAGTTACGAGCAGTACTTC
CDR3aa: CASSQEGPSGSYEQYF

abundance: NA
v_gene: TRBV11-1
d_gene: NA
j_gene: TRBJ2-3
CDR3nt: TGTGCCAGCAGCGCCGGGACTTTAAGCACAGATACGCAGTATTTT
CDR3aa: CASSAGTLSTDTQYF

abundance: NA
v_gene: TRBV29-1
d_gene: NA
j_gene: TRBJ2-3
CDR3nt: TGCAGCCTAAGGCGGCAACTATCCACAGATACGCAGTATTTT
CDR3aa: CSLRRQLSTDTQYF

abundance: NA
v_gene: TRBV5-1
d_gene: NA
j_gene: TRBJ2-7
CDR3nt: TGCGCCAGCAGCCCGATGACTACCTCCTACGAGCAGTACTTC
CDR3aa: CASSPMTTSYEQYF

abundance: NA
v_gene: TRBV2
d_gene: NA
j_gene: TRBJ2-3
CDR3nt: TGTGCCAGCTTGGGGCTGGCCACAGATACGCAGTATTTT
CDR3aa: CASLGLATDTQYF

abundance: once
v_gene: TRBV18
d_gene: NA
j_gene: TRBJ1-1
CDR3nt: TGTGCCAGCTCACCACCTCCAGGGATGAACACTGAAGCTTTCTTT
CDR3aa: CASSPPPGMNTEAFF

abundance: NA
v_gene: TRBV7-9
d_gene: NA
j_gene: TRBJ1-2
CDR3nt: TGTGCCAGCAGCTTAGAGTCTGGAGGTGGCTATGGCTACACCTTC
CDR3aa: CASSLESGGGYGYTF

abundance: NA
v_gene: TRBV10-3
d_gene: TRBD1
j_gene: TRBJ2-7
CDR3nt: TGTGCCATCAGTGCCCCTGGGACAGGGGGCTCAATTAGCTCCTACGAGCAGTACTTC
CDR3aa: CAISAPGTGGSISSYEQYF

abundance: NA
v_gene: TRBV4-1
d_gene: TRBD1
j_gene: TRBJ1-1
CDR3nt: TGCGCCAGCAGCCCCACTTTTACAGGGGGTCCTGAAGCTTTCTTT
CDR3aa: CASSPTFTGGPEAFF

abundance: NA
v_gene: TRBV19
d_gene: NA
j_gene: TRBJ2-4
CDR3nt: TGTGCCAGTAGTATAGACTTCGGGGTCGGTGCCAAAAACATTCAGTACTTC
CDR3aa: CASSIDFGVGAKNIQYF

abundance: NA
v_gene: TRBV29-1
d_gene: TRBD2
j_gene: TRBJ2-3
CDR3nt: TGCAGCGTAGGAGCGGGAGGTGATACGCAGTATTTT
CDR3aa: CSVGAGGDTQYF

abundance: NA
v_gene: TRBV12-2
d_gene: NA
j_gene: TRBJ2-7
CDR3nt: TGTGCAAGTCGCTTAGCCCGGGACTACTGCTACGAGCAGTACTTC
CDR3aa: CASRLARDYCYEQYF

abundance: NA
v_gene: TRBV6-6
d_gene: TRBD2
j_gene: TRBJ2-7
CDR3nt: TGTGCCAGCAGTTCCCTCGCGGGACTAGCGTCCGAGCAGTACTTC
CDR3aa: CASSSLAGLASEQYF

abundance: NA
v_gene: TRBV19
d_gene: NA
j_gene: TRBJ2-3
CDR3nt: TGTGCCAGTAGTACGGACACAGCCCTAAATACGCAGTATTTT
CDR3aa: CASSTDTALNTQYF

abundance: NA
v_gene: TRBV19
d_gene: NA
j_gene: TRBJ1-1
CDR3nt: TGTGCCAGTAGTATAGGAGATCTGAACACTGAAGCTTTCTTT
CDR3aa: CASSIGDLNTEAFF

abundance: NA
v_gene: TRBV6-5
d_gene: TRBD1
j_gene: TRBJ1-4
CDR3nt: TGTGCCAGCAGTACCGGGACAGGGGAAAAACTGTTTTTT
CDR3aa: CASSTGTGEKLFF

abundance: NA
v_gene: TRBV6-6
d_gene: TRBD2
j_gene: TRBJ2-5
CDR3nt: TGTGCCAGCAGTTACGGGGGACTAGCGGGAGAGACCCAGTACTTC
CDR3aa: CASSYGGLAGETQYF

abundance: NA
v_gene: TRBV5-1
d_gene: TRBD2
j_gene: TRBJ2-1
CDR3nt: TGCGCCAGCAGCTTGGATTCTAGCGGCTACAATGAGCAGTTCTTC
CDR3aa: CASSLDSSGYNEQFF

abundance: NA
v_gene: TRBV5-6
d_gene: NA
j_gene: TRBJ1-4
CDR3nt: TGTGCCAGCAGCTTGTGGCGGGGTCGAGGAACTAATGAAAAACTGTTTTTT
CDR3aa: CASSLWRGRGTNEKLFF

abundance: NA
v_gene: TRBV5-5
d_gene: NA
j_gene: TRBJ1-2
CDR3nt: TGTGCCAGCAGCCCCTGGGCCGAAAGCGGGACCTATGGCTACACCTTC
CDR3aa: CASSPWAESGTYGYTF

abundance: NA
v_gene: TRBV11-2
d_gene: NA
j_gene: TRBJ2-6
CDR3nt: TGTGCCAGCAGCTCGCCAACGAGACAGGTATCTGGGGCCAACGTCCTGACTTTC
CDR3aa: CASSSPTRQVSGANVLTF

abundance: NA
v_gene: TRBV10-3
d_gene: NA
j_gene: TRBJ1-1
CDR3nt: TGTGCCATCAGTTCGGGGTGGAGGGAGAACACTGAAGCTTTCTTT
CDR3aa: CAISSGWRENTEAFF

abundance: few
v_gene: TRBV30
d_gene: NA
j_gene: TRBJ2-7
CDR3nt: TGTGCCTGGAGTGACGGGGTGGGTAGGGACGAGCAGTACTTC
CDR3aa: CAWSDGVGRDEQYF

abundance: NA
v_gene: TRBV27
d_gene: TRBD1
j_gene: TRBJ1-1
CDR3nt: TGTGCCAGCAGTCAAGGACAGGGAAGGACTGAAGCTTTCTTT
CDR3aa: CASSQGQGRTEAFF

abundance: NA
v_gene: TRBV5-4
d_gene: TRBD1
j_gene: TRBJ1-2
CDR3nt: TGTGCCAGCAGCGCTTTGGCCGGACAGGGGGCCGGGGGCTACACCTTC
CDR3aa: CASSALAGQGAGGYTF

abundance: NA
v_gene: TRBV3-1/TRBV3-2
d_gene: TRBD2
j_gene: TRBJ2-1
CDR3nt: TGTGCCAGCAGCCCTACTAGCGGGGGGTACAATGAGCAGTTCTTC
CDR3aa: CASSPTSGGYNEQFF

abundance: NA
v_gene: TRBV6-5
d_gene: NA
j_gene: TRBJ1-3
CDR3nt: TGTGCCAGCAGTCGGGACACCTCTGGAAACACCATATATTTT
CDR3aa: CASSRDTSGNTIYF

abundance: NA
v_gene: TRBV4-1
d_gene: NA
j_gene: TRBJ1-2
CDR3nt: TGCGCCAGCAGCCAAGATAAGAGGACACGGTATGGCTACACCTTC
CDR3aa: CASSQDKRTRYGYTF

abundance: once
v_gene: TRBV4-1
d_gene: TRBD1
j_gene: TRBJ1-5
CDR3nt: TGCGCCAGCAGCCAAGAAATAGGGACAGGGTATCAGCCCCAGCATTTT
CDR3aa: CASSQEIGTGYQPQHF

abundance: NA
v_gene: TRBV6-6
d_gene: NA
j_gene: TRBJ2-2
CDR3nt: TGTGCCAGCAGTCCAGAGGGAGTTAACACGAACACCGGGGAGCTGTTTTTT
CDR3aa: CASSPEGVNTNTGELFF

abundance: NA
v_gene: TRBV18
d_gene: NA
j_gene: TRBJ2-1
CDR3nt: TGTGCCAGCTCACCACCAAGGACTGCCAGGTTCGGGGATGAGCAGTTCTTC
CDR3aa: CASSPPRTARFGDEQFF

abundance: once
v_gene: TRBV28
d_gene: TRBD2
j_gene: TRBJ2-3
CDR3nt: TGTGCCAGCAGTCGTCCCGGGACTAGCTTCACAGATACGCAGTATTTT
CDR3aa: CASSRPGTSFTDTQYF

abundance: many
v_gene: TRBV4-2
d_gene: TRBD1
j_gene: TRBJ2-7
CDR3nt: TGTGCCAGCAGCCCCGGACAGGGGGACTACGAGCAGTACTTC
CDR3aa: CASSPGQGDYEQYF

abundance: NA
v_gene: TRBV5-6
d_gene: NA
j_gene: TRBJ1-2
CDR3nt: TGTGCCAGCAGCTTGGCGGGTGTAGGGGGCTATGGCTACACCTTC
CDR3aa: CASSLAGVGGYGYTF

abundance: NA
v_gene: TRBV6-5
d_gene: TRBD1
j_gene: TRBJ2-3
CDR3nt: TGTGCCAGCAGCCAGGGGGATACTAGCACAGATACGCAGTATTTT
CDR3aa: CASSQGDTSTDTQYF

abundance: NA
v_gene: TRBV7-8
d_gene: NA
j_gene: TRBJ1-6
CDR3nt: TGTGCCAGCAGCCCGTCCTACATACAGGGCTTGGGTTCACCCCTCCACTTT
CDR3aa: CASSPSYIQGLGSPLHF

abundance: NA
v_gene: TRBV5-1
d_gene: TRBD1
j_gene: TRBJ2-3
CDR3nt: TGCGCCAGCAGCTTGGTGTTAGGGGGCGGATCGGATACGCAGTATTTT
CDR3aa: CASSLVLGGGSDTQYF

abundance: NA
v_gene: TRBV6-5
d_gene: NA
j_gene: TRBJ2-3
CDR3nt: TGTGCCAGCAGGCAGAGCACAGATACGCAGTATTTT
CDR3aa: CASRQSTDTQYF

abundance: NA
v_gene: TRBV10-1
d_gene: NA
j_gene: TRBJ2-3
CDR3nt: TGCGCCAGCAGTGGGCCCCCCACAGATACGCAGTATTTT
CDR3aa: CASSGPPTDTQYF

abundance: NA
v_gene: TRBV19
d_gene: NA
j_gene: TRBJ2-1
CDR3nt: TGTGCCAGTAGTGGCTCTGGGCCTGAGTGGTTCTTC
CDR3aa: CASSGSGPEWFF

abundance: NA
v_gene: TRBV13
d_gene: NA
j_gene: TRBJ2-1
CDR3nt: TGTGCCAGCAGCCTACGGACGGGGACAAGGAATGAGCAGTTCTTC
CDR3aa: CASSLRTGTRNEQFF

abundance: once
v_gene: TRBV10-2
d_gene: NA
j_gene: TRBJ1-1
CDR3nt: TGCGCCAGCAGTGACAGGGGTTTCACTGAAGCTTTCTTT
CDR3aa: CASSDRGFTEAFF